These 3 T cell receptor beta chains were sequenced from one sample in a study of T cells in Graves' hyperthyroidism and ophthalmopathy. Amplification of TCR beta CDR3 regions used RNA as the template. TCR CDR3 regions were first amplified by RT-PCR with HTBI primers. TCRdb recomputed calls from the multiplex PCR reads with MiXCR, one row per CDR3 protein. Of 600,000 to 700,000 distinct CDR3 sequences in the sample, roughly 14% were seen once. The material sequenced was blood. These receptors originate from a woman in her thirties or forties with Graves' ophthalmopathy.

This clonotype was observed at least ten times. The genes are TRBV5-6 and TRBJ1-5; D possibly corresponds to TRBD1 (5 bases). This CDR3 spans 13 amino acids. V shed 5 bases and J shed 6 bases, with 12 bases lying between them. From germline, CDR1 is SGHDT and CDR2 YYEEEE. CDR3 in DNA: TGTGCCAGCAGTTTTGCGGGGGGTCAGCCCCAGCATTTT. As protein: CASSFAGGQPQHF.

This clonotype was counted between two and nine times. The rearrangement joins TRBV30 to TRBJ2-5, with no clear D. Germline V lookup: CDR1 GTSNPN, CDR2 SVGIG (reference sequence). Trimming cost V 2 bases and J 4 bases, with 11 bases left between them. This CDR3 has 13 amino acids. DNA for the CDR3: TGTGCCTGGAGTCGAGGAACCCGAGAGACCCAGTACTTC. Translating it yields CAWSRGTRETQYF.

This clonotype was observed at least ten times. This chain uses TRBV28 with TRBJ2-7; 8 bases line up with TRBD1. V trimming: 6 bases; J trimming: 2 bases; junction bases outside the gene matches: 6. Germline V gene lookup returns CDR1 MDHEN and CDR2 SYDVKM. This CDR3 contains 14 residues. CDR3 sequence reads: CASSVQQGAYEQYF. CDR3 DNA: TGTGCCAGCAGCGTTCAACAGGGGGCCTACGAGCAGTACTTC.